These 28 T cell receptor beta chains were all obtained from the same sample, sequenced in a study of blood T cell repertoires in COVID-19. Assay used: immunoSEQ multiplex PCR; TCRdb lists only in-frame clones, some missing. The repertoire includes 250,000 to 300,000 clones, approximately 90% of them detected once, and about 2.3% sits in the top ten. Sequencing was carried out using PBMCs or T cells enriched from blood (not recorded which). The receptors shown here come from a woman aged 40 to 50 with acute COVID-19.

The CDR3 spells CASSIRQGQGYGYTF. As DNA, the CDR3 is TGTGCCAGTAGTATCCGGCAGGGGCAGGGCTATGGCTACACCTTC. This chain joins TRBV19 and TRBJ1-2; possibly TRBD1 for D (6 bases). Germline CDR1 reads LNHDA; CDR2 reads SQIVND (reference sequence). This CDR3 spans 15 amino acids. The V gene lost 3 bases and the J gene lost 4 bases, with 15 bases spanning the gap. Filled out from reference TRBV19 and TRBJ1-2, the complete variable domain reads DGGITQSPKYLFRKEGQNVTLSCEQNLNHDAMYWYRQDPGQGLRLIYYSQIVNDFQKGDIAEGYSVSREKKESFPLTVTSAQKNPTAFYLCASSIRQGQGYGYTFGSGTRLTVV.

V is TRBV10-3 and J is TRBJ1-1; D possibly corresponds to TRBD1 (5 bases). This CDR3 region has 14 residues. Between the trimmed V and J ends, which lost 6 bases and 1 base, there was a span of 12 bases. Germline CDR1 reads ENHRY; CDR2 reads SYGVKD. The CDR3 coding sequence is TGTGCCATCAGGGGAACGGGGGGGAACACTGAAGCTTTCTTT. It yields the protein CAIRGTGGNTEAFF.

The J gene is TRBJ1-1, the V gene TRBV30, with a tentative D call TRBD1 (5 bases). The CDR3 sequence is 12 residues long. Looked up from germline, CDR1 is GTSNPN and CDR2 is SVGIG (reference sequence). Trimming removed 3 bases from V and 7 bases from J, with 12 bases in between. The CDR3 DNA is TGTGCCTGGAGCGATTTAACAGGTGAAGCTTTCTTT. Translated, it gives CAWSDLTGEAFF.

To note about this clone: The sample carries other DNA sequences with the same CDR3. The chain employs TRBV28 and TRBJ1-2, with 7 positions matching TRBD1. V shed 4 bases and J 3 bases; nucleotides not matched to a gene: 8. The CDR3 sequence is 15 residues long. CDR1 and CDR2 from the germline V gene are MDHEN and SYDVKM. CDR3: CASSSHRGPHYGYTF. CDR3 sequence (DNA): TGTGCCAGCAGTTCCCACAGGGGCCCCCACTATGGCTACACCTTC.

This chain links TRBV9 with TRBJ1-1; no clear D. V was shortened by 0 bases and J by 1 base, with 10 bases between the two germline ends. Germline-derived CDR1 and CDR2 are SGDLS and YYNGEE. CDR3 length: 15 amino acids. CDR3 loop: CASSVAGAGNTEAFF. The DNA for the CDR3 is TGTGCCAGCAGCGTAGCTGGAGCTGGGAACACTGAAGCTTTCTTT.

This clone was seen a few times. The chain couples TRBV7-9 to TRBJ2-1; 13 nucleotides match TRBD2. The germline V gene encodes CDR1 SEHNR and CDR2 FQNEAQ (reference sequence). The CDR3 loop spans 16 amino acids. V lost 4 bases and J lost 4; bases outside the gene matches: 4. The CDR3 protein is CASSSGLAGNYNEQFF. Here the CDR3 DNA reads TGTGCCAGCAGCTCGGGACTAGCGGGAAATTACAATGAGCAGTTCTTC. Full variable domain (missing parts from reference TRBV7-9 and TRBJ2-1): DTGVSQNPRHKITKRGQNVTFRCDPISEHNRLYWYRQTLGQGPEFLTYFQNEAQLEKSRLLSDRFSAERPKGSFSTLEIQRTEQGDSAMYLCASSSGLAGNYNEQFFGPGTRLTVL.

The rearrangement uses TRBV5-6 and TRBJ2-5; TRBD2 matches 12 bases. The V gene's germline CDR1 is SGHDT and CDR2 YYEEEE. V dropped 3 bases and J dropped 1; count of bases not matched to a gene: 4. The CDR3 has 16 residues. CDR3 in amino acids: CASSSGLAGLQETQYF. The CDR3 DNA reads as TGTGCCAGCAGCTCCGGACTAGCGGGGCTCCAAGAGACCCAGTACTTC.

The V gene is TRBV7-6, the J gene TRBJ2-1, with TRBD2 matching over 13 bases. CDR1 and CDR2 from the germline V gene are SGHVS and FNYEAQ. J was trimmed by 7 bases and V by 3 bases; bases with no gene match: 9. This CDR3 spans 17 amino acids. The CDR3 is CASSFGVTSGRRNEQFF. The CDR3 bases are TGTGCCAGCAGCTTCGGGGTGACTAGCGGGAGGAGGAATGAGCAGTTCTTC.

The chain combines TRBV21-1 with TRBJ2-1; the D segment call TRBD1 is taken from the table without a DNA check. TRBV21-1 is classified as a pseudogene. The CDR3 length is 9 residues. CDR3 nucleotide sequence: TGTGCCAGTTCAGTCGTGCAGTTCTTC. This translates into CASSVVQFF.

The chain combines TRBV3-1 (or the pseudogene TRBV3-2) with TRBJ1-6; possibly TRBD1 for D (5 bases). Germline V gene sequence: CDR1 LGHDT, CDR2 YNNKEL (reference sequence). Deletions cut 1 base from V and 11 bases from J, with 9 bases between. CDR3 length equals 13 residues. The CDR3, as DNA: TGTGCCAGCAGCCAAGGGGGACTTACACCCCTCCACTTT. It codes for CASSQGGLTPLHF.

This chain joins TRBV2 and TRBJ1-2, with D possibly matching TRBD1 (5 bases). Germline V gene data show CDR1 as SNHLY and CDR2 as FYNNEI. V gave up 8 bases and J gave up 2 bases, with 9 bases separating them. The CDR3 spans 12 residues. The CDR3 here is CASRGGNYGYTF. CDR3 DNA sequence: TGTGCCAGCCGGGGGGGAAACTATGGCTACACCTTC.

This clone has just one count. The chain links TRBV19 to TRBJ1-5, with D unclear. Germline V gives CDR1 LNHDA, CDR2 SQIVND (reference sequence). Trimming removed 3 bases at V and 5 bases at J, with 5 bases between. This CDR3 has 12 amino acids. CDR3 sequence: CASSIGYQPQHF. The CDR3 DNA reads TGTGCCAGTAGTATCGGTTATCAGCCCCAGCATTTT.

This chain connects TRBV2 to TRBJ1-1; D is perhaps TRBD1 (6 bases). Trimming cost V 6 bases and J 0 bases, with 17 bases left between them. The V gene's germline CDR1 is SNHLY and CDR2 FYNNEI. The CDR3 contains 16 residues. CDR3 region: CASRPTQGGMNTEAFF. CDR3 DNA: TGTGCCAGCAGGCCAACACAGGGTGGGATGAACACTGAAGCTTTCTTT.

CDR3 amino acids: CASSQDGGPSYGYTF. The CDR3 DNA sequence: TGTGCCAGCAGCCAAGACGGGGGGCCTAGCTATGGCTACACCTTC. The chain has TRBV3-1 (or the pseudogene TRBV3-2) and TRBJ1-2; a weak D match, TRBD1 (6 bases). Trimming shortened V by 0 bases and J by 4 bases, and 12 bases separated the two germline ends. Per the germline V gene, CDR1 is LGHDT and CDR2 is YNNKEL (reference sequence). The CDR3 spans 15 residues.

The rearrangement links TRBV7-2 to TRBJ2-5; D is uncertain. Germline V gene lookup returns CDR1 SGHTA and CDR2 FQGNSA. The ends were cut back, 5 bases at V and 5 bases at J, with 21 bases in the middle. CDR3 size: 16 residues. The CDR3 reads CASSRFGTQIRETQYF. DNA for the CDR3: TGTGCCAGCAGCCGCTTTGGTACACAGATCCGGGAGACCCAGTACTTC.

This clone was seen once. V gene TRBV24-1 combines with J gene TRBJ2-3; D is possibly TRBD2 (5 bases). The germline gives CDR1 KGHDR, CDR2 SFDVKD. V lost 4 bases, J lost 5 bases, and 12 bases lay in between. The CDR3 sequence is 14 residues long. CDR3 sequence: CATSDPYGVDTQYF. CDR3 DNA sequence: TGTGCCACCAGTGACCCTTACGGGGTAGATACGCAGTATTTT.

The V call is TRBV4-1, the J call TRBJ1-5, with 7 positions matching TRBD1. The CDR3 spans 14 residues. Germline values: CDR1 MGHRA, CDR2 YSYEKL. V shed 3 bases and J 3 bases; nucleotides not matched to a gene: 2. The CDR3 bases are TGCGCCAGCAGCCAGGGACAGAACAATCAGCCCCAGCATTTT. Translation: CASSQGQNNQPQHF.

The gene calls are TRBV27 and TRBJ1-6; D is perhaps TRBD1 (5 bases). Trimming left V 7 bases short and J 7 bases short, with 17 bases between. From germline, CDR1 is MNHEY and CDR2 SMNVEV (reference sequence). This CDR3 region has 15 residues. Here the CDR3 reads CASTNWGGRNSPLHF. CDR3 nucleotides: TGTGCCAGCACCAATTGGGGGGGTAGGAATTCACCCCTCCACTTT.

The gene calls are TRBV5-4 and TRBJ1-1; D is unclear. Trimming left V 2 bases short and J 5 bases short, with 7 bases between. Per germline, CDR1 SGHNT and CDR2 YYREEE (reference sequence). The CDR3 length is 12 residues. The CDR3, as DNA: TGTGCCAGCAGCTTTTGGGAGACTGAAGCTTTCTTT. This encodes CASSFWETEAFF. Filled out from reference TRBV5-4 and TRBJ1-1, the complete variable domain reads ETGVTQSPTHLIKTRGQQVTLRCSSQSGHNTVSWYQQALGQGPQFIFQYYREEENGRGNFPPRFSGLQFPNYSSELNVNALELDDSALYLCASSFWETEAFFGQGTRLTVV.

The rearrangement joins TRBV7-9 to TRBJ2-5; 8 nucleotides line up with TRBD1. CDR1 and CDR2 from the germline V gene are SEHNR and FQNEAQ (reference sequence). The CDR3 extends over 16 amino acids. With V trimmed by 4 bases and J by 0 bases, 7 bases remained unmatched. The CDR3 region is CASSSRDRTYQETQYF. The CDR3 DNA is TGTGCCAGCAGCTCCAGGGACAGGACGTACCAAGAGACCCAGTACTTC. The whole variable domain, remainder taken from reference TRBV7-9 and TRBJ2-5, is DTGVSQNPRHKITKRGQNVTFRCDPISEHNRLYWYRQTLGQGPEFLTYFQNEAQLEKSRLLSDRFSAERPKGSFSTLEIQRTEQGDSAMYLCASSSRDRTYQETQYFGPGTRLLVL.

The V gene is TRBV4-2, the J gene TRBJ1-2; D uncertain. The CDR3 has 13 residues. CDR1 is LGHNA and CDR2 is YNFKEQ in the germline V gene. Between the trimmed V and J ends, which lost 0 bases and 7 bases, there was a span of 9 bases. CDR3 bases: TGTGCCAGCAGCCAAGAAGCCGGAGTTGGCTACACCTTC. Its protein is CASSQEAGVGYTF.

The rearrangement uses TRBV12-5 and TRBJ1-5; 12 bases align to TRBD1. There are 16 residues in the CDR3. CDR1 is LGHNT and CDR2 is FRNRAP in the germline V gene. The V and J ends lost 6 bases and 6 bases, in that order; junction bases with no gene match: 9. The CDR3 bases are TGTGCTAGTGGCCCGGGACAGGGGGCGATCGGTCAGCCCCAGCATTTT. This gives the protein CASGPGQGAIGQPQHF.

This sequence joins TRBV3-1 (or the pseudogene TRBV3-2) and TRBJ1-2; perhaps TRBD1 as D (6 bases). The V end was cut by 4 bases, the J end by 4 bases, with 7 bases between. The CDR3 is 12 amino acids. Per the germline V gene, CDR1 is LGHDT and CDR2 is YNNKEL (reference sequence). The CDR3, as DNA: TGTGCCAGCAGCCCACAGGGCTATGGCTACACCTTC. Translating it yields CASSPQGYGYTF.

This chain connects TRBV7-9 to TRBJ1-1, with a weak D call TRBD1 (5 bases). The CDR3 extends over 15 amino acids. V lost 1 base to trimming and J lost 0 bases, with 9 bases between them. In germline, CDR1 is SEHNR, CDR2 FQNEAQ (reference sequence). CDR3 bases: TGTGCCAGCAGCTTAGGGGGCAGCCTGAACACTGAAGCTTTCTTT. Residues: CASSLGGSLNTEAFF.

The chain uses TRBV28 and TRBJ1-1, with D perhaps matching TRBD1 (6 bases). CDR3 length equals 14 residues. The germline V and J ends were trimmed by 3 bases and 6 bases, with 14 bases remaining between them. Looked up from germline, CDR1 is MDHEN and CDR2 is SYDVKM. CDR3 amino acids: CASSFSRGIAEAFF. CDR3 nucleotide sequence: TGTGCCAGCAGTTTTAGCAGGGGCATTGCTGAAGCTTTCTTT. Looking up the rest from reference TRBV28 and TRBJ1-1 gives the full variable domain: DVKVTQSSRYLVKRTGEKVFLECVQDMDHENMFWYRQDPGLGLRLIYFSYDVKMKEKGDIPEGYSVSREKKERFSLILESASTNQTSMYLCASSFSRGIAEAFFGQGTRLTVV.

The chain carries TRBV6-5 and TRBJ1-1; maybe TRBD1 (5 bases). This CDR3 comprises 14 residues. The germline V and J ends were trimmed by 6 bases and 8 bases, with 19 bases remaining between them. The germline V gene has CDR1 MNHEY and CDR2 SVGAGI. CDR3 DNA: TGTGCCAGCAGCCCCCGCGGGGGGGGTCGGGAAGCTTTCTTT. Protein sequence: CASSPRGGGREAFF.

This clone turned up a few times. This rearrangement joins TRBV29-1 to TRBJ1-2; D gene unclear. Per the germline V gene, CDR1 is SQVTM and CDR2 is ANQGSEA. Deletions cut 5 bases from V and 2 bases from J, with 15 bases between. This CDR3 is built from 14 residues. In nucleotides, the CDR3 is TGCAGCGTTCGGGAACCGGCCAGCAACTATGGCTACACCTTC. It specifies CSVREPASNYGYTF.

This rearrangement joins TRBV24-1 to TRBJ1-2; TRBD1 matches 9 bases. The germline CDR1 and CDR2 sequences are KGHDR and SFDVKD. The V segment lost 5 bases and the J segment 7 bases; nucleotides outside the gene matches: 7. The CDR3 loop spans 14 amino acids. CDR3 bases: TGTGCCACCAGTGGAGGGACAGGGAGCTTTGGCTACACCTTC. Protein: CATSGGTGSFGYTF.